The TCR beta chain described here comes from a study of cytomegalovirus exposure and HLA in healthy donors listed by TCRdb under 2017. For the wider study: In an earlier analysis of approximately 500 of the donors, approximately 300 Gb of sequence data and 100 million or so unique TCR beta sequences from 150 million to 200 million T cells were reported. Donor age, sex, ethnicity and CMV serostatus were collected together with the repertoire data. An early release that covered around 590 HLA-typed donors contained around 300 gigabases of sequencing data and around 85 million unique TCR sequences. Every repertoire in the discovery cohort had been generated on one and the same sequencing platform. In addition to the first cohort of around 670 subjects, a separate validation cohort of approximately 120 different subjects was used. Among about 400 genotyped donors of the cohort, an average of around 240,000 unique TCR beta nucleotide sequences was sequenced per donor, of which 15% to 20% were non-productive. Typing coverage differed by locus: A, B, C, DRB1 and DQB1 were typed in about 629-640 donors, DQA1 in roughly 510, DPA1 in 600 to 610, and DPB1 in just under 490. The aim of the study was to test whether cataloging public T cell receptors could identify signatures of past pathogen exposure. Roughly 5 DR-DQ haplotypes were handled as single units for association and clustering, since linkage in the cohort was strong. A later analysis re-analyzed previously published TCR beta repertoires from about 600 donors and added high-resolution HLA genotyping to study TCR occurrence patterns. An earlier analysis of more than 450 of the donors used high-throughput TCR beta sequencing to judge whether each TCR beta V gene segment behaved as functional or pseudogenic. Class I and class II HLA loci were covered by the typing at four-digit resolution. A later genetic analysis took genome-wide SNP genotypes for about three fifths of the 666 donors and used that subset as a discovery cohort. Rather than using new phenotypic data, the later analysis identified candidate immune exposures from TCR beta sequences and from how often those sequences occurred across donors. The study profiled the T cell repertoires of about 640 subjects by immunosequencing and related them to cytomegalovirus serostatus. The genetic ancestry cluster associated with self-reported Caucasian donors included 65% to 90% of the 300 to 400 genotyped donors. To predict cytomegalovirus infection status, the study brought together high-throughput TCR immunosequencing, statistical association of individual TCRs with disease status, and machine learning. Results the study describes overall, beyond this receptor: A further reported finding was that TCR beta sequences accurately predicted the HLA-A and HLA-B alleles for most subjects in the first cohort. A later genetic analysis reported fewer N-insertions in productive TCRs among donors in an Asian-associated ancestry cluster than the 666-donor mean. In an earlier analysis of 450 to 750 of the donors, most TCR beta V segments appeared in productive rearrangements about 90% or about 30% of the time, broadly matching IMGT annotations. According to the authors, the approach could potentially be generalized to other disease states and immunological phenotypes. The sequencing pipeline was judged likely to have produced a cluster of highly shared sequence variants as a technical artifact. The classifier was reported to diagnose cytomegalovirus status with high specificity and sensitivity in both the original cohort and the validation cohort. A total of 164 TCR beta chains were listed by the study as associated with cytomegalovirus. When HLA alleles, especially DR and DQ, strongly co-occurred, attributing TCR associations to individual alleles was difficult. The earlier analysis of fewer than 750 of the donors excluded seventeen rarely observed V segments, including chromosome 9 orphons, because counts were too low. Because the 87-base-pair reads could not distinguish some IMGT-functional V segments, including TRBV6-2 and TRBV6-3, those segments were excluded. In a later genetic analysis, a missense DCLRE1C variant was associated with V-gene and J-gene trimming of TCR beta chains, and the association was replicated in an independent cohort. Specific HLA alleles were associated with 15,000 to 20,000 TCR beta sequences at a false discovery rate of 0.05 in a later analysis. Most TCR sequences were observed very rarely across donors, whereas some public TCRs were present in many individuals. HLA typing was unavailable for some donors at each locus, so association tests used only the typed subset. According to a later analysis, most CMV-associated TCR beta chains appeared to be HLA-restricted, and the HLA associations seemed to be driven largely by CMV exposure. In a later analysis, the rate of TCR association differed among HLA loci, with DRB1 alleles having the most associated TCRs and HLA-C alleles having the fewest. This cohort had only TCR beta chains sequenced, and the lack of alpha or paired-chain data limited which features could be detected. In vitro tests confirmed that a few of the cytomegalovirus-associated TCR beta chains recognize cytomegalovirus antigens. In a later analysis, several top co-occurrence clusters were reported to appear linked to parvovirus B19, influenza, CMV and Epstein-Barr virus. The only immune exposure information available for the cohort was CMV serostatus. Compared with equally common non-associated chains, HLA-associated TCR beta chains in a later analysis were more clonally expanded and had lower generation probabilities. Roughly uniform sequencing depth across donors was assumed in presence/absence analyses, although this assumption may not hold. Correlated functional status among segregating V segments might reflect linkage disequilibrium, but an unknown experimental factor could not be ruled out.

From the cysteine up to the phenylalanine, the CDR3 has a length of 16 residues. Only the CDR3 portion is preserved as DNA: 48 bases, with reading frame beginning at the first base. The germline V gene (reference sequence) gives CDR1 as SGHNT and CDR2 as YYREEE. Trimming takes 5 bases off V and 3 bases off J; junction bases not matched to a gene: 9. For this clone: The clone's antigen remains unknown. No much larger clonotype is one base removed from it; base qualities were not supplied.

The receptor library was made with the immunoSEQ multiplex PCR assay. A mixture of 60 forward primers for TCR Vbeta segments and 13 reverse primers for TCR Jbeta segments was used in the multiplex PCR. The CDR3 region of rearranged TCR beta genes was amplified from genomic DNA by a multiplex PCR assay. The Illumina HiSeq System was used to sequence the amplified TCR beta libraries as 87-base-pair reads. Regarding the original processing steps: A later analysis tallied approximately 87 million unique TCR beta chains across the 660 or so repertoires, and around 12 million of those chains were shared by two or more donors. Raw reads were error-corrected and collapsed into unique sequences with a nearest-neighbor algorithm that merged closely related sequences to remove PCR and sequencing errors. To assign V, D and J gene segments, CDR3 sequences were aligned to IMGT reference sequences. For a sequence to be retained, at least a six-nucleotide match to both a V gene segment and a J gene segment was required. A rearrangement counted as productive if the CDR3 had no stop codons and remained in frame with V and J, and every other rearrangement counted as non-productive. CDR3 was defined by IMGT convention, running from the second conserved V-encoded cysteine to the conserved J-encoded phenylalanine. Sequences without an unambiguous match to a single V gene segment were excluded from the earlier analysis of 450 to 750 of the donors. In an earlier analysis of several hundred of the donors, V segments were called functional above 56.7% productive rearrangements and were called segregating when the between-donor standard deviation exceeded 5%. A statistical classification framework was built to diagnose cytomegalovirus status from the catalog of TCR beta chain sequences. A later analysis assigned V and J genes by comparing TCR nucleotide sequences with IMGT/GENE-DB human TR gene sequences. The TCRdist pipeline was used in a later analysis to assign CDR3 sequences and most-parsimonious VDJ recombination scenarios. In a later analysis, every TCR beta chain was defined by the combination of its CDR3 amino acid sequence and its V-gene family, and reads without a unique V-gene family were dropped. In a later analysis, around 650 highly shared, low-generation-probability nucleotide sequences were removed to address suspected cross-contamination and a sequencing artifact. In a later analysis, a clonal expansion index was calculated for each public chain from normalized within-repertoire ranks of inferred template counts. In a later analysis, generation probabilities were computed using a VDJ recombination model fitted to out-of-frame rearrangements, and the results were checked against IGoR. Hypergeometric tests were used in a later analysis to score TCR-TCR, TCR-HLA and TCR-CMV co-occurrence, with a repertoire-size bias correction applied to the TCR pairs. False discovery rates were estimated in a later analysis by permuting HLA or CMV assignments 20 times. In a later analysis, co-occurring TCRs were grouped using DBSCAN, with TCRdist sequence similarity added in when clustering inside HLA-allele-positive subsets. Repertoires with fewer than 30,000 or more than 120,000 public chains, plus five repertoires with anomalous nucleotide sharing, were excluded from co-occurrence clustering. The source is immuneACCESS, and TCRdb retained only in-frame sequences with V and J called. Part of the clones is not carried over; for the studies checked, unresolved V genes explain less than half of this, and the remainder is unexplained. V and J calls and clone size are as listed in that table; D and trimming were resolved from the DNA. The sample table lists under 200,000 clones, 75% to 90% of them with a count of one. The ten largest clones represent around 0.97% of the sample.

In total, 666 healthy bone marrow donors made up the cohort. At the time of sampling, every cohort member was nominally healthy, though immune exposures that went unrecorded were likely present. The donor tested CMV seropositive and was one of the 289 seropositive cohort members. A peripheral blood sample was collected from each donor, and TCR beta sequencing was performed on peripheral blood mononuclear cells. The Qiagen DNeasy Blood Extraction Kit was used to extract genomic DNA from the blood cell samples. The chain links TRBV5-4 with TRBJ2-1, with 9 bases aligning to TRBD2. Sequencing was carried out using PBMCs. The receptor was isolated from a girl aged 2-9 years in good health and CMV-seropositive. The DNA sequence reads TGTGCCAGCAGTCCCCAAAGCGGGAGGCTCTACAATGAGCAGTTCTTC. Translated, it reads CASSPQSGRLYNEQFF.